This T cell receptor beta chain was sequenced in a study of vaccination and CD4 T cells after COVID-19. At the Johns Hopkins FTIC core, DNA taken from cultured CD4+ T cells was sequenced by way of the Oncomine TCR Beta short-read assay. Using the QIAamp micro DNA kit, genomic DNA was extracted from the CD4+ T cells that had been cultured. TCRdb reprocessed the PCR reads with MiXCR, giving one entry per CDR3 protein. The sample includes about 3,000 distinct CDR3 sequences, over 20% of them seen just once. The treatment was: approximately 9-day PBMC culture with coronavirus spike peptide pools or control peptides (ViraFEST assay). ViraFEST expanded antigen-specific T cells with peptide pools, then sequenced TCRs. Per-well cultures of under 2.5 million PBMCs received roughly 9.8 IU/ml IL-2 and approximately 9.1 ug/ml peptide pools. This clonotype appeared a few times. Its specificity is unknown. The source of this sequence is a human donor who had recovered from COVID-19. This specimen consisted of CD4+ T cells from blood, cultured in vitro, obtained after SARS-CoV-2 vaccination.

CDR3 region: CASNGLAGYTQYF. The CDR3 DNA sequence: TGTGCCAGCAACGGACTAGCGGGGTATACGCAGTATTTT. The V gene is TRBV14, the J gene TRBJ2-3; 12 bases align to TRBD2. Trimming took 7 bases from V and 7 from J; bases not matched to a gene: 3. The CDR3 is 13 residues long. Germline V gene lookup returns CDR1 SGHDN and CDR2 FVKESK.